This T cell receptor (beta chain) is from a study of CD4 T cells in relation to SARS-CoV-2 and coronaviruses. Unexposed donor CD4+ T cells date from about 2010-2018, before the COVID-19 pandemic. This clone was observed a single time. CDR1 and CDR2 from the germline V gene are SGDLS and YYNGEE. Trimming stripped 0 bases from V and 8 bases from J, with 14 bases between. This CDR3 contains 15 residues. Produced via immunoSEQ multiplex PCR; TCRdb's table is partial and in-frame only. The data show 55,000 to 75,000 clones, about 90% seen once. Material for sequencing was memory CD4+ T cells from PBMCs. The chain joins TRBV9 to TRBJ1-4; D is possibly TRBD1 (6 bases). This sequence originates from a human donor in good health. The chain's CDR3 is CASSVGGQGGEKLFF. The DNA for the CDR3 is TGTGCCAGCAGCGTAGGGGGGCAGGGAGGCGAAAAACTGTTTTTT. Using reference TRBV9 and TRBJ1-4 for the parts outside the CDR3, the full variable domain is DSGVTQTPKHLITATGQRVTLRCSPRSGDLSVYWYQQSLDQGLQFLIQYYNGEERAKGNILERFSAQQFPDLHSELNLSSLELGDSALYFCASSVGGQGGEKLFFGSGTQLSVL.